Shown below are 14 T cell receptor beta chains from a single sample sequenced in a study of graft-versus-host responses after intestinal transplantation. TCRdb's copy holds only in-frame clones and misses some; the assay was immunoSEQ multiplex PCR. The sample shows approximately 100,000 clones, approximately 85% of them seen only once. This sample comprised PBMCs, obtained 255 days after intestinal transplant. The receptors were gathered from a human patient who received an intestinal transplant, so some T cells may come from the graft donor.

CDR3 nucleotide sequence: TGTGCCAGCAGTGAAGAGTACCAGTGGCCTCTTGGCTACACCTTC. This sequence encodes CASSEEYQWPLGYTF. The V and J genes are TRBV6-1 and TRBJ1-2; D unclear. Germline V gene data show CDR1 as MNHNS and CDR2 as SASEGT. Deletions cut 1 base from V and 7 bases from J, with 16 bases between. The CDR3 runs 15 residues.

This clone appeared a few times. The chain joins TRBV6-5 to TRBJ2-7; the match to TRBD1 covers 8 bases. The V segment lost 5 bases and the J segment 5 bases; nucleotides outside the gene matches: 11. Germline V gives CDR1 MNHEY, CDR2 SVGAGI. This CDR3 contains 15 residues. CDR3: CASSVGQGAFDEQYF. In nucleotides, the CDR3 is TGTGCCAGCAGTGTCGGGCAGGGGGCGTTCGACGAGCAGTACTTC.

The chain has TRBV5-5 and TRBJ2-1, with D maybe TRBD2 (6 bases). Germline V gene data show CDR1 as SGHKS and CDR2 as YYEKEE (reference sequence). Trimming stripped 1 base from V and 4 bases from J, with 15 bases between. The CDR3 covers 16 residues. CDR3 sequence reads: CASSLTILAGYNEQFF. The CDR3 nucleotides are TGTGCCAGCAGCTTGACTATACTAGCCGGTTACAATGAGCAGTTCTTC.

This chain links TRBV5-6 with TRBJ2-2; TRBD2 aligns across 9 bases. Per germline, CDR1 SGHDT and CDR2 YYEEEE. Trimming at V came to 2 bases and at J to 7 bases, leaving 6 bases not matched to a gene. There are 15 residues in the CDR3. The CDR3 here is CASSFIAGEVGELFF. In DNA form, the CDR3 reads TGTGCCAGCAGCTTCATAGCGGGAGAGGTCGGGGAGCTGTTTTTT.

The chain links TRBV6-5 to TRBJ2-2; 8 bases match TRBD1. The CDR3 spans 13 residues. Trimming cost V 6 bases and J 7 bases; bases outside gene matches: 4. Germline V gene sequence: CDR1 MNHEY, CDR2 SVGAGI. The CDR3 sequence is CASRQQGVGELFF. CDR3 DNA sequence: TGTGCCAGCAGGCAACAGGGGGTCGGGGAGCTGTTTTTT.

CDR3 protein: CSLQAYGELFF. In nucleotides, the CDR3 is TGCAGCTTACAGGCGTACGGGGAGCTGTTTTTT. The rearrangement joins TRBV29-1 to TRBJ2-2; the D gene is possibly TRBD1 (5 bases). The germline V and J ends were trimmed by 8 bases and 7 bases, with 11 bases remaining between them. This CDR3 spans 11 amino acids. The V gene's germline CDR1 is SQVTM and CDR2 ANQGSEA.

CDR3 nucleotides: TGTGCCAGCAGCTTTGACGGCCCGTACGAGCAGTACTTC. It encodes CASSFDGPYEQYF. This rearrangement joins TRBV11-2 to TRBJ2-7; D gene ambiguous. The ends were cut back, 3 bases at V and 4 bases at J, with 10 bases in the middle. CDR3 length equals 13 residues. Per the germline V gene, CDR1 is SGHAT and CDR2 is FQNNGV.

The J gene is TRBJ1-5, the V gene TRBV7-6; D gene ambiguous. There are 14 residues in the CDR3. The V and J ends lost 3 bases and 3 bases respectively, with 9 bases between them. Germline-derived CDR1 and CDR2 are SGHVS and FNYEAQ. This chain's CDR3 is CASSLVPNNQPQHF. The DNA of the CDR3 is TGTGCCAGCAGCTTGGTACCAAACAATCAGCCCCAGCATTTT.

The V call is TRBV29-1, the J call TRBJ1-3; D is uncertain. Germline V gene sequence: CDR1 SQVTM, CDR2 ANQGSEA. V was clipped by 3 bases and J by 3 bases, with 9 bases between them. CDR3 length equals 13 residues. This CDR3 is CSVERVDGNTIYF. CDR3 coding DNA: TGCAGCGTTGAGAGGGTTGATGGAAACACCATATATTTT.

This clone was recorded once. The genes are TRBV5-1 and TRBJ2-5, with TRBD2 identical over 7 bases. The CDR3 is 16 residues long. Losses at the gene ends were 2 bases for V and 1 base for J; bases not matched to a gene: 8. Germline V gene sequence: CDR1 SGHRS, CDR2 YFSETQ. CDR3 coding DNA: TGCGCCAGCAGCTTTCTCGCGGGGGTGCTCCAAGAGACCCAGTACTTC. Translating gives CASSFLAGVLQETQYF.

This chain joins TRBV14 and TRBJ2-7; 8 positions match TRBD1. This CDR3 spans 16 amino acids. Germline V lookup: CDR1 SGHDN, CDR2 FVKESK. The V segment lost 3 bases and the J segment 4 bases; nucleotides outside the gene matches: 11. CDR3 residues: CASSHGPRTGKYEQYF. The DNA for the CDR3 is TGTGCCAGCAGCCACGGCCCCCGGACAGGGAAGTACGAGCAGTACTTC. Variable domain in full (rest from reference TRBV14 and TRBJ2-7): EAGVTQFPSHSVIEKGQTVTLRCDPISGHDNLYWYRRVMGKEIKFLLHFVKESKQDESGMPNNRFLAERTGGTYSTLKVQPAELEDSGVYFCASSHGPRTGKYEQYFGPGTRLTVT.

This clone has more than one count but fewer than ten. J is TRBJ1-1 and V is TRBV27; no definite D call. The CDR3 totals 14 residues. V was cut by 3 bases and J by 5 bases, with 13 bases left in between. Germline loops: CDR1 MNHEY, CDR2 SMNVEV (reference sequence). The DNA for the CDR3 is TGTGCCAGCAGTTTTGCGGGGATGGGAACTGAAGCTTTCTTT. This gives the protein CASSFAGMGTEAFF.

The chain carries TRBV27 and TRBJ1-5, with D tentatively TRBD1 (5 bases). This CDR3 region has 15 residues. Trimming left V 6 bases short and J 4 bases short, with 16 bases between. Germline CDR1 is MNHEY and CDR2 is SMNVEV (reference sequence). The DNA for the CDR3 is TGTGCCAGCAGCTACCGGTGGGGGGGTAATCAGCCCCAGCATTTT. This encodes CASSYRWGGNQPQHF.

CDR3 DNA: TGTGCCAGCAGCCACGGGATGGCTGAAGCTTTCTTT. The encoded protein is CASSHGMAEAFF. The rearrangement uses TRBV14 and TRBJ1-1; D remains unclear. Trimming pared 3 bases from V and 6 bases from J, leaving 8 bases between. In germline, CDR1 is SGHDN, CDR2 FVKESK. The CDR3 is 12 amino acids.